One sample yielded the 14 T cell receptor beta chains listed below, sequenced in a study of read filtering for tumor transcriptome and immune sequencing. This library used around 400 ng RNA and molecular barcoded adaptors spanning alpha/delta and beta/gamma chains. One entry per CDR3 protein, called by TCRdb with MiXCR from the reads. The sample comprises tens of thousands of distinct CDR3 sequences, roughly 20% of which are singletons, and less than 20% rests with the top ten. The sample taken for sequencing was a population of CD138-negative cells sorted from bone marrow. The receptor set was obtained from a donor at least 40 years old with multiple myeloma.

This clonotype has more than one count but fewer than ten. The chain combines TRBV6-5 with TRBJ2-3; 11 bases line up with TRBD2. The CDR3 extends over 16 amino acids. The trim removed 4 bases at V and 2 bases at J, leaving 5 bases unmatched. Germline V CDR1 and CDR2: MNHEY, SVGAGI. The CDR3 DNA reads as TGTGCCAGCAGTTCGGGACTAGCGGTTCTCACAGATACGCAGTATTTT. This gives the protein CASSSGLAVLTDTQYF.

Many counts were recorded for this clonotype. The V and J genes are TRBV29-1 and TRBJ1-2; TRBD1 might be the D (6 bases). V dropped 3 bases and J dropped 4 bases, with 12 bases sitting between them. From germline, CDR1 is SQVTM and CDR2 ANQGSEA. The CDR3 is 13 residues long. The CDR3 protein is CSVEGGAVYGYTF. As DNA, the CDR3 is TGCAGCGTTGAGGGGGGGGCAGTCTATGGCTACACCTTC.

This clonotype was counted between two and nine times. V and J are TRBV20-1 and TRBJ2-5; 10 positions match TRBD2. The V gene end was trimmed by 6 bases and the J gene end by 2 bases; junction bases not matched to a gene: 6. The CDR3 length is 14 residues. Germline assignment: CDR1 DFQATT and CDR2 SNEGSKA (reference sequence). DNA of the CDR3: TGCAGTGCCACGACTAGCGGGCAACAAGAGACCCAGTACTTC. Residues: CSATTSGQQETQYF.

A note on this clonotype: A much larger clone sits a single nucleotide away, making a read error possible. The V and J genes are TRBV11-1 and TRBJ2-1; 12 bases match TRBD1. This CDR3 comprises 15 residues. Per the germline V gene, CDR1 is SGHAT and CDR2 is FQDESV (reference sequence). The CDR3 bases are TGTGCCAGCAGATCGGGACAGGGGGCTTACAATGGGCAGTTCTTC. Protein: CASRSGQGAYNGQFF.

This clonotype was detected once. The chain uses TRBV5-1 and TRBJ2-2, with 7 bases lining up with TRBD2. The CDR3 has 17 amino acids. The V and J ends lost 4 bases and 7 bases, in that order; junction bases with no gene match: 16. CDR1 and CDR2 from the germline V gene are SGHRS and YFSETQ. The CDR3 DNA reads TGCGCCAGCAGCCGCTTAGTGGGAGGGCGGCAGGTCGGGGAGCTGTTTTTT. Translation: CASSRLVGGRQVGELFF.

Worth noting for this clonotype: Being one base from a much bigger clone, this may be a read error. The genes are TRBV11-3 and TRBJ2-5, with 10 bases lining up with TRBD1. The CDR3 runs 17 residues. From germline, CDR1 is SGHNT and CDR2 YENEEA. The CDR3 DNA reads TGTGCCGGCAGCTTTGACAGGGGGCGCGCATTTCGGAAGACCCAGTACTTC. Residues: CAGSFDRGRAFRKTQYF.

This clonotype was observed many times. This sequence joins TRBV29-1 and TRBJ2-5; D is unresolved. V was pared by 4 bases and J by 5 bases, with 14 bases between. The CDR3 loop spans 13 amino acids. Germline V gene lookup returns CDR1 SQVTM and CDR2 ANQGSEA. The CDR3 region is CSVGSSQRETQYF. The CDR3 bases are TGCAGCGTTGGCAGCTCTCAACGGGAGACCCAGTACTTC.

About this clonotype: This may come from a read error, since a much larger clone is one base off. The V call is TRBV29-1, the J call TRBJ2-7; 7 nucleotides align to TRBD1. This CDR3 has 14 amino acids. J gave up 2 bases and V 4 bases, and 8 bases lay outside the gene matches. CDR1 is SQVTM, CDR2 ANQGSEA, per germline. The chain's CDR3 is CSVVLDRYTYEQYF. DNA of the CDR3: TGCAGCGTTGTGCTGGACAGGTATACCTACGAGCAGTACTTC.

This clonotype was recorded many times. This rearrangement joins TRBV28 to TRBJ2-7; D may be TRBD2 (5 bases). The germline V gene encodes CDR1 MDHEN and CDR2 SYDVKM. V was pared by 6 bases and J by 0 bases, with 24 bases between. The CDR3 is 18 amino acids. CDR3 sequence reads: CASSPFGRRRRSSYEQYF. The CDR3 DNA follows: TGTGCCAGCAGCCCTTTTGGCAGGAGGAGACGGAGCTCCTACGAGCAGTACTTC.

This chain connects TRBV30 to TRBJ1-2, with D possibly TRBD1 on 5 matching bases. CDR3 length: 15 amino acids. From germline, CDR1 is GTSNPN and CDR2 SVGIG (reference sequence). Trimming took 1 base from V and 5 from J, leaving 17 bases between them. The CDR3 region is CAWSEGPDRSYGYTF. In DNA, the CDR3 is TGTGCCTGGAGTGAGGGACCCGATCGGTCTTATGGCTACACCTTC.

This clonotype was detected many times. The chain uses TRBV29-1 and TRBJ2-2, with 13 bases lining up with TRBD2. Germline V gives CDR1 SQVTM, CDR2 ANQGSEA. The CDR3 runs to 18 residues. V gave up 1 base and J gave up 5 bases; unmatched junction bases: 10. The CDR3 coding sequence is TGCAGCGTTGAAGTTCCCCTGGGACTAGCGGGAAAGACCGGGGAGCTGTTTTTT. The encoded protein is CSVEVPLGLAGKTGELFF.

This clonotype was seen ten or more times. The rearrangement joins TRBV6-6 to TRBJ2-5; D unresolved. The CDR3 loop spans 12 amino acids. Deletions cut 2 bases from V and 4 bases from J, with 5 bases between. From germline, CDR1 is MNHNY and CDR2 SVGAGI (reference sequence). As DNA, the CDR3 is TGTGCCAGCAGTTACAGTGGAGAGACCCAGTACTTC. Encoded protein: CASSYSGETQYF.

This clonotype came up many times. The chain carries TRBV12-3 or TRBV12-4 and TRBJ2-1; no firm D call. The ends were cut back, 2 bases at V and 8 bases at J, with 4 bases in the middle. This CDR3 spans 11 amino acids. In DNA, the CDR3 is TGTGCCAGCAGTTTAAGAGATGAGCAGTTCTTC. Translating gives CASSLRDEQFF.

In this sample, this clonotype turned up many times. This chain links TRBV5-1 with TRBJ2-5, with D tentatively TRBD1 or TRBD2 (5 bases each). There are 14 residues in the CDR3. The germline CDR1 and CDR2 sequences are SGHRS and YFSETQ. Trimming removed 2 bases from V and 2 bases from J, with 10 bases in between. As DNA, the CDR3 is TGCGCCAGCAGCTTCGGGGACGGTCAAGAGACCCAGTACTTC. Translating it yields CASSFGDGQETQYF.